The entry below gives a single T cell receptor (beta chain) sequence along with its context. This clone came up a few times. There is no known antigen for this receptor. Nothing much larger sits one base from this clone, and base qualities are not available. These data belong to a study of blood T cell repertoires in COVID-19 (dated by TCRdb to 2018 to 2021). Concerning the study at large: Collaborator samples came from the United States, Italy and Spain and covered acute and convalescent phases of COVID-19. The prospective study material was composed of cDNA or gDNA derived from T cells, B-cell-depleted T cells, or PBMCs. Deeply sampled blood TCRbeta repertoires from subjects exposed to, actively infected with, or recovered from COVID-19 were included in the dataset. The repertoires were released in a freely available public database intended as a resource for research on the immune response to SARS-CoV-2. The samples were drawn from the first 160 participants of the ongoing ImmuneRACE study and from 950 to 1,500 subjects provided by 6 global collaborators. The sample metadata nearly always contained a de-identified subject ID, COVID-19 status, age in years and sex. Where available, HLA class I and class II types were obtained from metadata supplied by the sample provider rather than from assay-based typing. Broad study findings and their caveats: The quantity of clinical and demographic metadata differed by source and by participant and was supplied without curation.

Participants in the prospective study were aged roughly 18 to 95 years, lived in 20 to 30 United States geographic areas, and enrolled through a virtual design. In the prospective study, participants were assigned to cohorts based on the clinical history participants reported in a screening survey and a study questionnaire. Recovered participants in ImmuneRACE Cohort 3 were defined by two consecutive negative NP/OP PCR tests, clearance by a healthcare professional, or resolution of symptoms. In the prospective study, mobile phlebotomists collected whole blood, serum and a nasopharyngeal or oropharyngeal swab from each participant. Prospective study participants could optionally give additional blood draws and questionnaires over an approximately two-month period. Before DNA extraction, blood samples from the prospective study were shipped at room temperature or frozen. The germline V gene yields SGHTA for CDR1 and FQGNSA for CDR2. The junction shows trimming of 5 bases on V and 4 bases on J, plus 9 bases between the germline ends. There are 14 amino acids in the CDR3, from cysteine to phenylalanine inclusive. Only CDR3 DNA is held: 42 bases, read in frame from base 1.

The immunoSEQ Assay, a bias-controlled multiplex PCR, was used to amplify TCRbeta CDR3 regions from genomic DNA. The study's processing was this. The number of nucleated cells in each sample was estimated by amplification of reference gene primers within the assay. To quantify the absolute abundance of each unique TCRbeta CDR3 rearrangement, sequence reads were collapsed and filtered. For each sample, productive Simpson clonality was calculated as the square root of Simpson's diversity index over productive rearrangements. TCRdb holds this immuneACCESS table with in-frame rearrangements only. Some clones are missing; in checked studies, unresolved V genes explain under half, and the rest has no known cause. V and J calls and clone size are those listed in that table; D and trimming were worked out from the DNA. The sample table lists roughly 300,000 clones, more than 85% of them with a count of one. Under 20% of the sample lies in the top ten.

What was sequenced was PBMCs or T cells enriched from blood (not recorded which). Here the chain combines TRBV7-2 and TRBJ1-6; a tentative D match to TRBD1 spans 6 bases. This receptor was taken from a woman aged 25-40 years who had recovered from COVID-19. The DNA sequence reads TGTGCCAGCAGCACGCAGGGGTATAATTCACCCCTCCACTTT. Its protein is CASSTQGYNSPLHF.